One T cell receptor beta chain is described in this entry. Its specific antigen is unknown. Each CD8+ T cell subset was flow-sorted in triplicate, with roughly 300,000 cells per subset placed directly into RLT lysis buffer. To keep memory contaminants out, a stringent definition of naive CD8+ T cells was applied: CD45RO-CCR7+CD27+CD95-. Using standard density gradient centrifugation, peripheral blood mononuclear cells were isolated from buffy coats. Naive CXCR3-negative and CXCR3-positive CD8+ T cells were flow-sorted using a FACSAria III. Total RNA was extracted from sorted cells using an RNeasy Mini Kit. The sample is drawn from a study of CXCR3-negative and CXCR3-positive naive CD8 T cells (dated by TCRdb to the late 2010s). For context, the study as a whole: In total, roughly 140 million TRB reads were obtained, which works out to roughly 1.5 +/- 0.3 million reads per library. Data from 11 donors, pooled across two independent experiments, went into the diversity and physicochemical repertoire analyses. TRBV-TRBJ cluster analysis included naive subsets from roughly 5 donors and memory cells from 3 donors. Results and caveats for the whole study, not just this receptor: CXCR3 expression partially decreased after cryopreservation, so most assays used freshly isolated PBMCs. TRB CDR3s from CXCR3-positive naive cells showed higher hydrophobicity (lower Kidera factor 4), lower energy, and higher strength and volume indices than CXCR3-negative naive cells. Naive CXCR3-negative and CXCR3-positive cells from the same donor showed similar TRBV-TRBJ usage, whereas memory cells showed distinct patterns. Because surface CD5, which has been linked to self-reactivity in mice, was comparable between naive subsets, TCR interaction strength was also inferred from TRB CDR3 physicochemical properties. Comparably high repertoire diversity was found in both naive subsets, whereas much lower repertoire diversity was found in memory CD8+ T cells.

Including cysteine and phenylalanine, the CDR3 has 13 amino acids. No DNA was logged. CDR1 is given as SQVTM and CDR2 as ANQGSEA, both from the germline V gene. Sequencing relied on a NextSeq 550. The Human TCR Profiling Kit (MiLaboratory) was used to prepare UMI-labeled 5' RACE TRB cDNA libraries. cDNA synthesis used the entire amount of extracted RNA, and PCR amplification then used the entire amount of cDNA produced. Libraries were prepared in parallel with an identical number of PCR cycles. Processing in the source paper ran as follows. About 52,000 +/- 9,100 unique UMI-labeled TRB cDNA molecules per library were extracted with MIGEC and MiXCR, with at least two reads per UMI required. Each library averaged around 40,000 +/- 10,000 functional in-frame TRB CDR3 nucleotide clonotypes without stop codons. After each sample was downsampled to 5000 UMI-labeled TRB molecules, VDJtools was used to calculate diversity metrics such as normalized Shannon-Wiener and Chao1. Clonotype-size-weighted physicochemical properties of the central five CDR3 residues (interaction energy, strength, volume and Kidera factor 4) were computed in VDJtools. The reads, reprocessed by TCRdb, yield one row per CDR3 protein sequence and no DNA. It is TCRdb's table, rather than the study itself, that gives the V and J calls and clone size. The sample's clone listing holds some 39,000 distinct CDR3 sequences. Around 1.9% of the sample comes from the top ten.

The sequence came from a human donor in good health. Some clones in this sample may be carry-over from other donors' samples. Material for sequencing was naive CXCR3- CD8+ T cells from blood. The cell subset or site label, read with the paper, signifies: CD45RO-CCR7+CD27+CD95- naive CD8+ T cells lacking CXCR3 (TNR3-). In this chain, TRBV29-1 is recombined with TRBJ2-1; with no DNA, the TCRdb D assignment of TRBD1 cannot be verified. The CDR3 protein sequence reads: CSAGGGEYNEQFF.